These 22 T cell receptor beta chains originate from one sample sequenced in a study of beta chain features in type 1 diabetes. Study-wide results and caveats: Significant though moderate, a shortening of TCRB CDR3s appeared in all four CD4+ subsets of Type 1 diabetes patients.

The authors reverse transcribed all of the isolated RNA, so sequencing captured expressed TCRB transcripts. The protocol was immunoSEQ multiplex PCR, while the TCRdb copy is restricted to in-frame clones and leaves out a portion. There are some 290,000 clones in the sample; 24% occur only once, and roughly 0.011% lies in the top ten. Their antigens remain unidentified. The sample comprised naive CD4+ T cells from blood. The receptors shown here come from a woman under 40 with type 1 diabetes.

This rearrangement joins TRBV5-1 to TRBJ1-2; a weak D match, TRBD1 (6 bases). This CDR3 contains 15 residues. Germline CDR1 and CDR2: SGHRS and YFSETQ. V lost 4 bases and J lost 5, with 18 bases in between. CDR3 region: CASSQDSSAHYGYTF. In DNA form, the CDR3 reads TGCGCCAGCAGCCAGGACAGTTCTGCCCATTATGGCTACACCTTC. The variable domain in full, with the rest retrieved from reference TRBV5-1 and TRBJ1-2, is KAGVTQTPRYLIKTRGQQVTLSCSPISGHRSVSWYQQTPGQGLQFLFEYFSETQRNKGNFPGRFSGRQFSNSRSEMNVSTLELGDSALYLCASSQDSSAHYGYTFGSGTRLTVV.

The chain carries TRBV29-1 and TRBJ2-3; 8 bases are a match to TRBD2. The CDR3 totals 15 residues. The trim removed 3 bases at V and 5 bases at J, leaving 10 bases unmatched. Per the germline V gene, CDR1 is SQVTM and CDR2 is ANQGSEA. CDR3 sequence: CSVDLSGEAIDTQYF. CDR3 bases: TGCAGCGTTGACCTTAGCGGGGAAGCAATAGATACGCAGTATTTT.

V usage is TRBV29-1 and J usage is TRBJ2-7, with TRBD1 as a possible D gene (7 bases). The CDR3 totals 12 residues. With 7 bases removed from V and 2 bases from J, the gap between germline ends came to 12 bases. From germline, CDR1 is SQVTM and CDR2 ANQGSEA. The CDR3 nucleotides read TGCAGCGCGGGGGACAGCCCCTACGAGCAGTACTTC. Protein sequence: CSAGDSPYEQYF.

This clone was seen more than once but under ten times. The rearrangement uses TRBV25-1 and TRBJ1-1; 11 nucleotides match TRBD1. J gave up 7 bases and V 3 bases, and 4 bases lay outside the gene matches. Per the germline V gene, CDR1 is MGHDK and CDR2 is SYGVNS. This CDR3 comprises 14 residues. The CDR3 DNA follows: TGTGCCAGCAGTGACGCCGGGACAGGGGGTGAAGCTTTCTTT. Translating it yields CASSDAGTGGEAFF.

The CDR3, as DNA: TGTGCCAGCAGTTACTCGCAAGCAGGGCTAAACTATGGCTACACCTTC. Protein: CASSYSQAGLNYGYTF. V gene TRBV6-6 combines with J gene TRBJ1-2; a possible D gene is TRBD1 (5 bases). V was shortened by 0 bases and J by 2 bases, with 13 bases between the two germline ends. Germline V gene lookup returns CDR1 MNHNY and CDR2 SVGAGI (reference sequence). The CDR3 is 16 residues long.

J is TRBJ1-3 and V is TRBV2; D is unclear. V lost 3 bases and J 1 base, leaving 10 bases between the germline ends. The germline gives CDR1 SNHLY, CDR2 FYNNEI. The CDR3 is made up of 15 amino acids. The CDR3 nucleotides read TGTGCCAGCAGTGAGAGTGACACTTCTGGAAACACCATATATTTT. It translates to CASSESDTSGNTIYF.

Of note for this clone: Other DNA sequences in this sample translate to the same CDR3. The V and J genes are TRBV20-1 and TRBJ1-1, with a weak D call TRBD1 (5 bases). The germline V gene encodes CDR1 DFQATT and CDR2 SNEGSKA (reference sequence). V lost 6 bases and J lost 1, with 6 bases in between. The CDR3 contains 11 residues. CDR3 DNA: TGCAGTGCACAGGAGAACACTGAAGCTTTCTTT. It translates to CSAQENTEAFF.

The chain is built from TRBV4-1 and TRBJ2-2, with 13 bases that match TRBD2. This CDR3 comprises 18 residues. CDR1 and CDR2 from the germline V gene are MGHRA and YSYEKL. V shed 4 bases and J 7 bases; nucleotides not matched to a gene: 12. CDR3 region: CASSLPPGLAGVGGELFF. The DNA of the CDR3 is TGCGCCAGCAGCCTACCTCCTGGACTAGCGGGAGTGGGCGGGGAGCTGTTTTTT.

This clone has a handful of counts. The V gene is TRBV29-1, the J gene TRBJ2-5, with 8 bases aligning to TRBD2. Germline V gene lookup returns CDR1 SQVTM and CDR2 ANQGSEA. The CDR3 has 17 residues. V shed 3 bases and J 5 bases; nucleotides not matched to a gene: 17. Written as DNA, the CDR3 is TGCAGCGTTGAGAGATTACTAGCGGATGTTAATCGGGAGACCCAGTACTTC. It encodes CSVERLLADVNRETQYF.

The sample holds a few counts of this clone. The chain combines TRBV19 with TRBJ2-3; 11 positions agree with TRBD2. Germline-derived CDR1 and CDR2 are LNHDA and SQIVND (reference sequence). The J segment lost 6 bases and the V segment lost 9 bases, leaving 8 bases of the junction unmatched. CDR3 length equals 14 residues. CDR3 in DNA: TGTGCCAGCTCGACTAGCGGGATCTTGGATACGCAGTATTTT. Its protein is CASSTSGILDTQYF.

This clone appeared once. V and J are TRBV11-2 and TRBJ1-1, with D tentatively TRBD1 (6 bases). V lost 5 bases and J 1 base, leaving 17 bases between the germline ends. CDR3 size: 16 residues. CDR1 and CDR2 from the germline V gene are SGHAT and FQNNGV. CDR3 residues: CASSLYQDRPNTEAFF. The CDR3 bases are TGTGCCAGCAGCCTATACCAGGACAGACCGAACACTGAAGCTTTCTTT. Using reference TRBV11-2 and TRBJ1-1 for the parts outside the CDR3, the full variable domain is EAGVAQSPRYKIIEKRQSVAFWCNPISGHATLYWYQQILGQGPKLLIQFQNNGVVDDSQLPKDRFSAERLKGVDSTLKIQPAKLEDSAVYLCASSLYQDRPNTEAFFGQGTRLTVV.

This clone has a handful of counts. The rearrangement links TRBV30 to TRBJ1-4, with a weak D call TRBD1 (6 bases). CDR1 and CDR2 from the germline V gene are GTSNPN and SVGIG (reference sequence). The V gene lost 0 bases and the J gene lost 1 base, with 6 bases spanning the gap. CDR3 length equals 14 residues. CDR3 bases: TGTGCCTGGAGTGTAGGGGGAACTAATGAAAAACTGTTTTTT. Protein: CAWSVGGTNEKLFF.

This clone turned up a few times. The chain combines TRBV11-2 with TRBJ1-2, with 9 bases fitting TRBD1. Germline values: CDR1 SGHAT, CDR2 FQNNGV. Trimming at V came to 3 bases and at J to 8 bases, leaving 13 bases not matched to a gene. The CDR3 totals 16 residues. CDR3 nucleotides: TGTGCCAGCAGCTTGGGTAGGGACAGGGTTTCGGGCGGCTACACCTTC. Residues: CASSLGRDRVSGGYTF.

The chain recombines TRBV19 with TRBJ2-7, with D possibly TRBD1 on 6 matching bases. Deletions cut 9 bases from V and 0 bases from J, with 15 bases between. CDR3 length: 14 residues. CDR1 is LNHDA and CDR2 is SQIVND in the germline V gene (reference sequence). The CDR3, as DNA: TGTGCCAGGGGGGCAGGTTGGAGCTCCTACGAGCAGTACTTC. This sequence encodes CARGAGWSSYEQYF.

V gene TRBV28 combines with J gene TRBJ2-5, with D perhaps matching TRBD2 (5 bases). The germline gives CDR1 MDHEN, CDR2 SYDVKM. V lost 2 bases and J lost 4, with 8 bases in between. The CDR3 totals 13 residues. In DNA form, the CDR3 reads TGTGCCAGCAGTTTAGGCGGGCCAGAGACCCAGTACTTC. Its protein product is CASSLGGPETQYF. The full variable domain, in which reference TRBV28 and TRBJ2-5 provide the parts outside the CDR3, is DVKVTQSSRYLVKRTGEKVFLECVQDMDHENMFWYRQDPGLGLRLIYFSYDVKMKEKGDIPEGYSVSREKKERFSLILESASTNQTSMYLCASSLGGPETQYFGPGTRLLVL.

The rearrangement joins TRBV27 to TRBJ1-3; D perhaps matches TRBD1 (6 bases). Germline V lookup: CDR1 MNHEY, CDR2 SMNVEV (reference sequence). The V end lost 3 bases, the J end lost 0 bases, and 12 bases lay between the germline ends. This CDR3 spans 16 amino acids. The CDR3 loop is CASSFSGATSGNTIYF. CDR3 DNA: TGTGCCAGCAGTTTTTCAGGGGCGACCTCTGGAAACACCATATATTTT.

The chain combines TRBV30 with TRBJ1-5; D perhaps matches TRBD1 (6 bases). Trimming removed 0 bases at V and 6 bases at J, with 12 bases between. The CDR3 totals 14 residues. The germline gives CDR1 GTSNPN, CDR2 SVGIG (reference sequence). The CDR3 DNA reads TGTGCCTGGAGTGTGAATAGGGGGAGTCAGCCCCAGCATTTT. Amino acid sequence: CAWSVNRGSQPQHF.

The gene calls are TRBV15 and TRBJ2-3; 11 bases map to TRBD2. V shed 1 base and J 3 bases; nucleotides not matched to a gene: 6. Per germline, CDR1 LNHNV and CDR2 YYDKDF (reference sequence). CDR3 length equals 17 residues. This CDR3 is CATSRGLAGYLTDTQYF. As DNA, the CDR3 is TGTGCCACCAGCAGAGGACTAGCGGGATACTTAACAGATACGCAGTATTTT.

The chain joins TRBV5-1 to TRBJ2-7; tentatively, D is TRBD1 (6 bases). The CDR3 loop spans 15 amino acids. Trimming removed 1 base at V and 5 bases at J, with 16 bases between. From germline, CDR1 is SGHRS and CDR2 YFSETQ. The CDR3 protein is CASSLRQGQSDEQYF. The CDR3 DNA sequence: TGCGCCAGCAGCTTGAGGCAGGGGCAGTCGGACGAGCAGTACTTC.

This clone was counted only a few times. The chain combines TRBV19 with TRBJ1-5, with D maybe TRBD1 (5 bases). The V end lost 4 bases, the J end lost 7 bases, and 14 bases lay between the germline ends. CDR3 length: 14 residues. The germline V gene encodes CDR1 LNHDA and CDR2 SQIVND (reference sequence). The DNA of the CDR3 is TGTGCCAGTAGTACCCGGACCTGGGGCCAGCCCCAGCATTTT. Translating it yields CASSTRTWGQPQHF.

This clone was detected only a few times. The chain has TRBV6-5 and TRBJ2-7, with TRBD2 matching over 7 bases. V dropped 8 bases and J dropped 1; count of bases not matched to a gene: 2. The CDR3 is made up of 12 amino acids. Looked up from germline, CDR1 is MNHEY and CDR2 is SVGAGI. The CDR3 region is CASGLGSYEQYF. Here the CDR3 DNA reads TGTGCCAGCGGACTAGGGTCCTACGAGCAGTACTTC.

The CDR3 bases are TGTGCCAGCAGCGTCTTGTCCCACAATGAGCAGTTCTTC. It codes for CASSVLSHNEQFF. The chain is built from TRBV5-6 and TRBJ2-1; D gene uncertain. CDR3 length equals 13 residues. V was shortened by 4 bases and J by 5 bases, with 10 bases between the two germline ends. Germline CDR1 is SGHDT and CDR2 is YYEEEE.